Shown below are 23 T cell receptor beta chains from a single sample sequenced in a study of T cell responses to AZD1222 COVID-19 vaccine. Data came from immunoSEQ multiplex PCR; TCRdb stores just in-frame clones and leaves some out. Here the sample spans 150,000 or so clones, 80% to 95% being singletons. The source was peripheral blood, collected on day 0 of AZD1222 vaccination. Source of these receptors: an adult in good health.

In its sample, this clone was seen a few times. V gene TRBV2 combines with J gene TRBJ2-7; D not certain. CDR1 is SNHLY, CDR2 FYNNEI, per germline. The CDR3 sequence is 14 residues long. V was cut by 2 bases and J by 3 bases, with 11 bases left in between. Here the CDR3 DNA reads TGTGCCAGCAGTGAAAAAAGCTTTGTCTACGAGCAGTACTTC. This sequence encodes CASSEKSFVYEQYF.

This chain joins TRBV4-1 and TRBJ2-7; D possibly matches TRBD1 or TRBD2 (5 bases each). Germline assignment: CDR1 MGHRA and CDR2 YSYEKL. The CDR3 is made up of 15 amino acids. Trimming left V 0 bases short and J 3 bases short, with 12 bases between. The CDR3 spells CASSQDWDGLYEQYF. The CDR3 DNA reads as TGCGCCAGCAGCCAAGATTGGGACGGACTCTACGAGCAGTACTTC.

The chain uses TRBV3-1 (or the pseudogene TRBV3-2) and TRBJ2-3; a weak D match, TRBD1 (5 bases). CDR3 length: 14 residues. Trimming shortened V by 5 bases and J by 1 base, and 10 bases separated the two germline ends. Germline values: CDR1 LGHDT, CDR2 YNNKEL (reference sequence). CDR3 bases: TGTGCCAGCAGCTGGCAGGGTGGCACAGATACGCAGTATTTT. It yields the protein CASSWQGGTDTQYF.

The chain employs TRBV19 and TRBJ1-1, with D perhaps matching TRBD1 (6 bases). The CDR3 sequence is 13 residues long. Germline assignment: CDR1 LNHDA and CDR2 SQIVND (reference sequence). V was cut by 6 bases and J by 5 bases, with 13 bases left in between. In DNA, the CDR3 is TGTGCCAGTAGACAAGGGGGGCGAACTGAAGCTTTCTTT. Its protein product is CASRQGGRTEAFF.

This chain connects TRBV28 to TRBJ1-4; no clear D. Germline V gives CDR1 MDHEN, CDR2 SYDVKM. V was pared by 6 bases and J by 12 bases, with 17 bases between. The CDR3 loop spans 13 amino acids. CDR3 in DNA: TGTGCCAGCAGCACTGGCCTGCAGCGTGAACTGTTTTTT. Its protein product is CASSTGLQRELFF.

The chain employs TRBV27 and TRBJ1-5, with D perhaps TRBD1 (5 bases). Trimming removed 6 bases at V and 1 base at J, with 22 bases between. Germline values: CDR1 MNHEY, CDR2 SMNVEV (reference sequence). This CDR3 has 18 amino acids. The CDR3 reads CASSPSGGGIWSNQPQHF. The CDR3 DNA sequence: TGTGCCAGCAGCCCCTCGGGCGGGGGAATCTGGAGCAATCAGCCCCAGCATTTT.

V and J are TRBV14 and TRBJ1-1; D ambiguous. Germline V gene lookup returns CDR1 SGHDN and CDR2 FVKESK. Trimming stripped 2 bases from V and 1 base from J, with 8 bases between. The CDR3 spans 14 residues. CDR3: CASSQLETNTEAFF. CDR3 nucleotide sequence: TGTGCCAGCAGCCAACTGGAGACGAACACTGAAGCTTTCTTT. The complete variable domain, with remaining parts taken from reference TRBV14 and TRBJ1-1, reads EAGVTQFPSHSVIEKGQTVTLRCDPISGHDNLYWYRRVMGKEIKFLLHFVKESKQDESGMPNNRFLAERTGGTYSTLKVQPAELEDSGVYFCASSQLETNTEAFFGQGTRLTVV.

This rearrangement joins TRBV7-9 to TRBJ1-3; D unresolved. The CDR3 totals 17 residues. Trimming cost V 1 base and J 0 bases, with 13 bases left between them. CDR1 and CDR2 (germline): SEHNR, FQNEAQ (reference sequence). The CDR3, as DNA: TGTGCCAGCAGCTTAGTAGCAGCCTGGAGCTCTGGAAACACCATATATTTT. This sequence encodes CASSLVAAWSSGNTIYF. Together with reference TRBV7-9 and TRBJ1-3, the CDR3 gives the full variable domain: DTGVSQNPRHKITKRGQNVTFRCDPISEHNRLYWYRQTLGQGPEFLTYFQNEAQLEKSRLLSDRFSAERPKGSFSTLEIQRTEQGDSAMYLCASSLVAAWSSGNTIYFGEGSWLTVV.

The chain has TRBV29-1 and TRBJ2-1, with 10 bases identical to TRBD2. The CDR3 spans 12 residues. Per germline, CDR1 SQVTM and CDR2 ANQGSEA. Trimming cost V 3 bases and J 13 bases; bases outside gene matches: 6. The CDR3 DNA reads as TGCAGCGTTGACGCTAGCGGGAGTAAACAGTTCTTC. Translated: CSVDASGSKQFF.

V usage is TRBV19 and J usage is TRBJ2-1; D is possibly TRBD2 (6 bases). Germline CDR1 and CDR2: LNHDA and SQIVND (reference sequence). Between the trimmed V and J ends, which lost 5 bases and 0 bases, there was a span of 17 bases. The CDR3 is 17 amino acids. DNA of the CDR3: TGTGCCAGTAGTCCCTTAGCGGAATGGAGCTCCTACAATGAGCAGTTCTTC. Translation gives CASSPLAEWSSYNEQFF.

About this clone itself: Within the sample, other DNA sequences also encode this same CDR3. The rearrangement joins TRBV3-1 (or the pseudogene TRBV3-2) to TRBJ1-4, with 11 bases lining up with TRBD1. The V and J ends lost 3 bases and 6 bases, in that order; junction bases with no gene match: 0. Per the germline V gene, CDR1 is LGHDT and CDR2 is YNNKEL (reference sequence). The CDR3 is 14 amino acids. The CDR3 region has the DNA TGTGCCAGCAGCCAGGGACAGGGGGATGAAAAACTGTTTTTT. The encoded protein is CASSQGQGDEKLFF.

The chain employs TRBV11-2 and TRBJ2-1; 7 bases agree with TRBD1. There are 16 residues in the CDR3. V dropped 1 base and J dropped 5; count of bases not matched to a gene: 8. The germline gives CDR1 SGHAT, CDR2 FQNNGV. For the CDR3, the DNA is TGTGCCAGCAGCTTAGTGAGGGGGCGACTCCACAATGAGCAGTTCTTC. It codes for CASSLVRGRLHNEQFF. The whole variable domain, filled in from reference TRBV11-2 and TRBJ2-1, reads EAGVAQSPRYKIIEKRQSVAFWCNPISGHATLYWYQQILGQGPKLLIQFQNNGVVDDSQLPKDRFSAERLKGVDSTLKIQPAKLEDSAVYLCASSLVRGRLHNEQFFGPGTRLTVL.

The CDR3, as DNA: TGTGCCAGCAGCCCAATGACAGGGATTGGAAACACCATATATTTT. Translation: CASSPMTGIGNTIYF. The rearrangement links TRBV28 to TRBJ1-3; 7 bases agree with TRBD1. The CDR3 totals 15 residues. V trimming: 6 bases; J trimming: 3 bases; junction bases outside the gene matches: 8. Germline CDR1 and CDR2: MDHEN and SYDVKM.

The chain combines TRBV18 with TRBJ1-4; no clear D gene. In germline, CDR1 is KGHSH, CDR2 LQKENI. The CDR3 runs to 14 residues. V was cut by 6 bases and J by 8 bases, with 16 bases left in between. CDR3: CASSADPSGEKLFF. In DNA form, the CDR3 reads TGTGCCAGCTCGGCGGACCCCTCGGGGGAAAAACTGTTTTTT.

The chain carries TRBV19 and TRBJ2-7; maybe TRBD1 (5 bases). The CDR3 totals 14 residues. The V end was cut by 1 base, the J end by 2 bases, with 9 bases between. Germline-derived CDR1 and CDR2 are LNHDA and SQIVND (reference sequence). The CDR3 DNA reads TGTGCCAGTAGTATAGGGCAGGGTACCTACGAGCAGTACTTC. Residues: CASSIGQGTYEQYF.

V is TRBV7-2 and J is TRBJ2-2; D remains ambiguous. V lost 5 bases and J 7 bases, leaving 8 bases between the germline ends. The length of the CDR3 is 12 residues. CDR1 is SGHTA, CDR2 FQGNSA, per germline. The CDR3, as DNA: TGTGCCAGCAGCCCGGTTGGCGGGGAGCTGTTTTTT. Translated, it gives CASSPVGGELFF.

The V gene is TRBV28, the J gene TRBJ2-2, with D possibly matching TRBD1 (6 bases). This CDR3 contains 14 residues. With 5 bases removed from V and 5 bases from J, the gap between germline ends came to 12 bases. CDR1 and CDR2 (germline): MDHEN, SYDVKM. CDR3 nucleotide sequence: TGTGCCAGCAGTCTACAGGGTAGGACCGGGGAGCTGTTTTTT. Protein product: CASSLQGRTGELFF.

The V call is TRBV19, the J call TRBJ1-5; possible D gene TRBD1, 6 bases. The CDR3 totals 15 residues. V lost 3 bases and J 7 bases, leaving 16 bases between the germline ends. Germline V lookup: CDR1 LNHDA, CDR2 SQIVND (reference sequence). The CDR3 loop is CASSITGRVFQPQHF. The CDR3 region has the DNA TGTGCCAGTAGTATTACAGGGAGGGTTTTCCAGCCCCAGCATTTT.

This clone was seen once. The V call is TRBV29-1, the J call TRBJ1-1; D may be TRBD1 (5 bases). The V and J ends lost 6 bases and 4 bases respectively, with 15 bases between them. Germline V gives CDR1 SQVTM, CDR2 ANQGSEA. The CDR3 is made up of 13 amino acids. The CDR3 here is CSVRTPLGTEAFF. The CDR3 nucleotides read TGCAGCGTGAGGACACCCTTGGGCACTGAAGCTTTCTTT.

The chain combines TRBV11-3 with TRBJ1-1; no firm D call. Germline assignment: CDR1 SGHNT and CDR2 YENEEA. V gave up 5 bases and J gave up 1 base, with 8 bases separating them. The CDR3 runs 13 residues. The CDR3 reads CASSESGNTEAFF. For the CDR3, the DNA is TGTGCCAGCAGCGAATCCGGGAACACTGAAGCTTTCTTT. The complete variable domain, with remaining parts taken from reference TRBV11-3 and TRBJ1-1, reads EAGVVQSPRYKIIEKKQPVAFWCNPISGHNTLYWYLQNLGQGPELLIRYENEEAVDDSQLPKDRFSAERLKGVDSTLKIQPAELGDSAVYLCASSESGNTEAFFGQGTRLTVV.

The rearrangement joins TRBV7-2 to TRBJ1-1; 10 bases line up with TRBD1. After removal of 4 bases from V and 8 bases from J, the junction contained 7 bases not matched to a gene. The CDR3 has 14 amino acids. CDR1 and CDR2 from the germline V gene are SGHTA and FQGNSA. CDR3 bases: TGTGCCAGCAGCTCCGGGACAGGGGTTTTGGAAGCTTTCTTT. Translation gives CASSSGTGVLEAFF.

The genes are TRBV25-1 and TRBJ1-6, with D tentatively TRBD1 (5 bases). The germline gives CDR1 MGHDK, CDR2 SYGVNS. V gave up 1 base and J gave up 4 bases, with 11 bases separating them. This CDR3 comprises 16 residues. The CDR3 nucleotides read TGTGCCAGCAGTGAATCTAGGACAAAGTATAATTCACCCCTCCACTTT. Translating it yields CASSESRTKYNSPLHF.

The chain employs TRBV6-5 and TRBJ2-4; D is unclear. The germline V and J ends were trimmed by 6 bases and 6 bases, with 6 bases remaining between them. The CDR3 sequence is 11 residues long. The germline CDR1 and CDR2 sequences are MNHEY and SVGAGI. As DNA, the CDR3 is TGTGCCAGCAGGGCCGGAAACATTCAGTACTTC. Protein sequence: CASRAGNIQYF.